The TCR beta chain described here comes from a study of a mutant IDH1 vaccine in newly diagnosed glioma. A remark on this clone: The antigen remains unidentified.

Germline CDR1 SGHTA, CDR2 FQGNSA. Trimming removed 0 bases at V and 5 bases at J, with 13 bases between. The CDR3 length is 15 residues. Using immunoSEQ multiplex PCR, the repertoire was profiled, and TCRdb retains in-frame clones only, with some absent. The data contain 60,000 or so clones, roughly 84% of them singletons. Time point of the sample: week 23, last vaccination. Doses of 300 ug of mutant IDH1 20-mer peptide were given with topical imiquimod. The rearrangement uses TRBV7-2 and TRBJ1-2; maybe TRBD1 (6 bases). The source is a man aged 30 to 45 with glioma. Source: PBMCs, taken from a glioma patient whose treatment included an IDH1 peptide vaccine. The CDR3 spells CASSLAPGARYGYTF. The CDR3 DNA reads as TGTGCCAGCAGCTTAGCCCCAGGGGCCCGATATGGCTACACCTTC.